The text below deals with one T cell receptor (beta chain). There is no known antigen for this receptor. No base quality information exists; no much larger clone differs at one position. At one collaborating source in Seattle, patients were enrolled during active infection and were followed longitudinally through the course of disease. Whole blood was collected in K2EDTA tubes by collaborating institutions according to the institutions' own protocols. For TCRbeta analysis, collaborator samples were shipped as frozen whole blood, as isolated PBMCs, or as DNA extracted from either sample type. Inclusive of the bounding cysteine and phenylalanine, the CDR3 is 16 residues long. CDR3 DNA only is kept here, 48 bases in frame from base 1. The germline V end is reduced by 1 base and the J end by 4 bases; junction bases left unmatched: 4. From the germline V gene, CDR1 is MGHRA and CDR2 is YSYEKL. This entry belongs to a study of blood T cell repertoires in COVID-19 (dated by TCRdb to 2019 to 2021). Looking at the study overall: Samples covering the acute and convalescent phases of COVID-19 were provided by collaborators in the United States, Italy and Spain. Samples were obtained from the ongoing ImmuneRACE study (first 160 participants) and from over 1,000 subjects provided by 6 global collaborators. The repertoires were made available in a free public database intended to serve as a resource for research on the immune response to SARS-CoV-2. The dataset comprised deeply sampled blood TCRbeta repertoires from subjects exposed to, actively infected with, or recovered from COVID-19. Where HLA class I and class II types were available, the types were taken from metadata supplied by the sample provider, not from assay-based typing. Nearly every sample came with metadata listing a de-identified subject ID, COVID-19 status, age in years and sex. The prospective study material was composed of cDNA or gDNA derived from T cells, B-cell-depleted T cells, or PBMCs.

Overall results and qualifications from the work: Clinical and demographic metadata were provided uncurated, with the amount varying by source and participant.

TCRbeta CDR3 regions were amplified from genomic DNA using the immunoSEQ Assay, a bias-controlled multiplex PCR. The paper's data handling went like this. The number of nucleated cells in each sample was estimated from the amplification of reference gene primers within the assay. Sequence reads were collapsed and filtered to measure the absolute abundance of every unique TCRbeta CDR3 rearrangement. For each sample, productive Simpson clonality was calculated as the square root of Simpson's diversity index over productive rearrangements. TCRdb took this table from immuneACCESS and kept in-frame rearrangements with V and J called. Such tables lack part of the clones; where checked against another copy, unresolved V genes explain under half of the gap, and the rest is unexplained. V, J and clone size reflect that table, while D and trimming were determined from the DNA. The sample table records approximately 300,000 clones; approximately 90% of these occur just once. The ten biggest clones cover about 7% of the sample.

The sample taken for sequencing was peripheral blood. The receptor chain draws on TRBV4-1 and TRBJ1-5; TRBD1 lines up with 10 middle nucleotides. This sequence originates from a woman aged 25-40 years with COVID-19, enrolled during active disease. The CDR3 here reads CASSQAGDRGNQPQHF. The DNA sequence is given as TGCGCCAGCAGCCAAGCGGGGGACAGGGGTAATCAGCCCCAGCATTTT.